The text below deals with one T cell receptor beta chain. The data are from a study of CD8 T cells in Susac syndrome. Random hexamers were used to reverse transcribe an amount of about 0.5 to 1 ug RNA. TCRdb recomputed calls from the immunoSEQ multiplex PCR reads with MiXCR, one row per CDR3 protein. The data hold about 430,000 distinct CDR3 sequences, with around 85% observed a single time. Germline V lookup: CDR1 WSHSY, CDR2 SAAADI. The germline V and J ends were trimmed by 8 bases and 2 bases, with 13 bases remaining between them. CDR3 size: 14 residues. This sequence was found in a human donor with multiple sclerosis. Input material: CD8+ T cells from PBMCs. The chain links TRBV10-2 to TRBJ1-5; a weak D match, TRBD1 (5 bases). The CDR3 sequence: CASQSGGGNQPQHF. In DNA form, the CDR3 reads TGCGCCAGCCAGTCCGGGGGGGGCAATCAGCCCCAGCATTTT.